The 17 T cell receptor beta chains below were found in one sample sequenced in a study of T cell responses to AZD1222 COVID-19 vaccine. Measured with immunoSEQ multiplex PCR; TCRdb has only the in-frame clones, and not every one. The sample yields more than 150,000 clones, 92% seen once. Sequences were derived from peripheral blood, sampled 28 days after the second AZD1222 dose. All receptors derive from an adult who received the AZD1222 COVID-19 vaccine.

The sample holds one count of this clone. The gene calls are TRBV7-9 and TRBJ1-4; no firm D call. Trimming removed 0 bases from V and 3 bases from J, with 8 bases in between. This CDR3 has 15 residues. From germline, CDR1 is SEHNR and CDR2 FQNEAQ (reference sequence). The CDR3 spells CASSLANGPNEKLFF. In nucleotides, the CDR3 is TGTGCCAGCAGCTTAGCGAATGGTCCTAATGAAAAACTGTTTTTT. Full variable domain (rest looked up from reference TRBV7-9 and TRBJ1-4): DTGVSQNPRHKITKRGQNVTFRCDPISEHNRLYWYRQTLGQGPEFLTYFQNEAQLEKSRLLSDRFSAERPKGSFSTLEIQRTEQGDSAMYLCASSLANGPNEKLFFGSGTQLSVL.

This chain links TRBV29-1 with TRBJ2-7, with 9 bases identical to TRBD1. CDR3 length: 15 residues. The J segment lost 0 bases and the V segment lost 5 bases, leaving 8 bases of the junction unmatched. CDR1 is SQVTM, CDR2 ANQGSEA, per germline. DNA of the CDR3: TGCAGCGTTTTTATCCCGGGACAGGGCTCCTACGAGCAGTACTTC. It encodes CSVFIPGQGSYEQYF.

The rearrangement joins TRBV6-1 to TRBJ2-5; 8 nucleotides line up with TRBD2. Germline CDR1 MNHNS, CDR2 SASEGT. The CDR3 loop spans 15 amino acids. The junction had 6 bases not matched to a gene; V was cut back by 2 bases and J by 4 bases. The CDR3 region has the DNA TGTGCCAGCAGTGAAAGCCCGCGGGGGGCAGAGACCCAGTACTTC. The encoded protein is CASSESPRGAETQYF.

The chain employs TRBV15 and TRBJ2-5; D gene ambiguous. V lost 1 base, J lost 1 base, and 4 bases lay in between. Germline lookup yields CDR1 LNHNV and CDR2 YYDKDF (reference sequence). The length of the CDR3 is 13 residues. The CDR3 spells CATSRGGQETQYF. Here the CDR3 DNA reads TGTGCCACCAGCAGAGGTGGCCAAGAGACCCAGTACTTC.

V and J are TRBV30 and TRBJ1-5; D remains ambiguous. Trimming removed 2 bases at V and 3 bases at J, with 11 bases between. The CDR3 has 14 amino acids. Germline V gives CDR1 GTSNPN, CDR2 SVGIG (reference sequence). For the CDR3, the DNA is TGTGCCTGGAGTACAGCCTTACTCAATCAGCCCCAGCATTTT. Amino acids: CAWSTALLNQPQHF.

The V call is TRBV5-1, the J call TRBJ2-6; D gene unclear. The length of the CDR3 is 13 residues. The V end lost 6 bases, the J end lost 2 bases, and 6 bases lay between the germline ends. Germline V lookup: CDR1 SGHRS, CDR2 YFSETQ. The CDR3 here is CASTPAGANVLTF. In nucleotides, the CDR3 is TGCGCCAGCACCCCGGCTGGGGCCAACGTCCTGACTTTC.

In DNA, the CDR3 is TGTGCCAGCAGCTTGGACCTACAGGGGGCAGATACGCAGTATTTT. It yields the protein CASSLDLQGADTQYF. This sequence joins TRBV5-4 and TRBJ2-3; 8 bases match TRBD1. This CDR3 spans 15 amino acids. V lost 0 bases and J lost 4; bases outside the gene matches: 4. The germline CDR1 and CDR2 sequences are SGHNT and YYREEE (reference sequence).

The rearrangement links TRBV20-1 to TRBJ1-4; D perhaps matches TRBD1 (6 bases). V was pared by 3 bases and J by 8 bases, with 16 bases between. The CDR3 is made up of 14 amino acids. Per the germline V gene, CDR1 is DFQATT and CDR2 is SNEGSKA (reference sequence). The CDR3 DNA follows: TGCAGTGCTAGTGTGGGGGGCTGGGGGGAAAAACTGTTTTTT. It specifies CSASVGGWGEKLFF.

The chain couples TRBV28 to TRBJ1-2; 7 nucleotides match TRBD1. J was trimmed by 4 bases and V by 6 bases; bases with no gene match: 2. The CDR3 contains 12 residues. Looked up from germline, CDR1 is MDHEN and CDR2 is SYDVKM. CDR3: CASSDRAYGYTF. DNA of the CDR3: TGTGCCAGCAGCGACAGGGCCTATGGCTACACCTTC.

The chain uses TRBV7-2 and TRBJ1-5; D is uncertain. Trimming took off 5 bases at V and 0 bases at J, with 8 bases between the two ends. Per the germline V gene, CDR1 is SGHTA and CDR2 is FQGNSA. This CDR3 spans 14 amino acids. CDR3 in DNA: TGTGCCAGCAGCCCCCGTGATAGCAATCAGCCCCAGCATTTT. The encoded protein is CASSPRDSNQPQHF.

The genes are TRBV18 and TRBJ1-4, with D unclear. Trimming left V 2 bases short and J 5 bases short, with 6 bases between. CDR1 and CDR2 from the germline V gene are KGHSH and LQKENI. The CDR3 runs to 13 residues. The CDR3 region has the DNA TGTGCCAGCTCACCAGGCCTGAATGAAAAACTGTTTTTT. This sequence encodes CASSPGLNEKLFF.

V is TRBV19 and J is TRBJ2-1; D possibly matches TRBD1 or TRBD2 (6 bases each). Per the germline V gene, CDR1 is LNHDA and CDR2 is SQIVND (reference sequence). V was clipped by 6 bases and J by 8 bases, with 20 bases between them. The CDR3 extends over 15 amino acids. CDR3 sequence: CASSLGGFQDYEQFF. CDR3 coding DNA: TGTGCCAGTAGCCTCGGGGGCTTCCAAGACTATGAGCAGTTCTTC.

This chain joins TRBV30 and TRBJ2-4, with D unclear. The CDR3 runs to 11 residues. The V end was cut by 3 bases, the J end by 5 bases, with 5 bases between. In germline, CDR1 is GTSNPN, CDR2 SVGIG (reference sequence). CDR3 in amino acids: CAWSGENIQYF. The CDR3 DNA follows: TGTGCCTGGAGCGGAGAAAACATTCAGTACTTC.

The V call is TRBV2, the J call TRBJ1-1; no reliable D call. This CDR3 comprises 13 residues. V lost 5 bases, J lost 5 bases, and 12 bases lay in between. The germline V gene has CDR1 SNHLY and CDR2 FYNNEI. For the CDR3, the DNA is TGTGCCAGCAGTTACGGAGTGGGGACTGAAGCTTTCTTT. This sequence encodes CASSYGVGTEAFF.

The chain has TRBV6-5 and TRBJ1-2, with 11 bases aligning to TRBD1. Looked up from germline, CDR1 is MNHEY and CDR2 is SVGAGI. Losses at the gene ends were 8 bases for V and 8 bases for J; bases not matched to a gene: 13. The CDR3 extends over 15 amino acids. The CDR3 protein is CASAGYGQGARGYTF. DNA of the CDR3: TGTGCCAGCGCAGGGTATGGACAGGGGGCGCGAGGCTACACCTTC.

This rearrangement joins TRBV7-6 to TRBJ2-3; 16 positions match TRBD2. This CDR3 contains 18 residues. Germline-derived CDR1 and CDR2 are SGHVS and FNYEAQ. V lost 1 base to trimming and J lost 5 bases; unmatched junction nucleotides: 6. In DNA form, the CDR3 reads TGTGCCAGCAGCTTAGGGGGGACTAGCGGGAGGGCGAGAGATACGCAGTATTTT. Protein product: CASSLGGTSGRARDTQYF.

The DNA for the CDR3 is TGCGCCAGCAGAGCAGAGTTTGAGCAGTTCTTC. As protein: CASRAEFEQFF. The chain employs TRBV5-1 and TRBJ2-1; D gene uncertain. Trimming took 5 bases from V and 9 from J, leaving 9 bases between them. This CDR3 region has 11 residues. The V gene's germline CDR1 is SGHRS and CDR2 YFSETQ.